This TCR beta chain emerged from a study of CD8 T cells in Susac syndrome. Random hexamers were used to reverse transcribe the RNA input (roughly 0.5 to 1 ug). One entry per CDR3 protein results from TCRdb running MiXCR on the immunoSEQ multiplex PCR reads. The sample consists of 150,000 to 180,000 distinct CDR3 sequences, around 96% of them appearing once. The sequencing input was CD4+ T cells from PBMCs. The receptor's source is a human donor with Susac syndrome.

CDR3 protein: CASSKIGDTQYF. CDR3 coding DNA: TGTGCCAGCAGTAAGATAGGGGATACGCAGTATTTT. The chain combines TRBV5-4 with TRBJ2-3; D remains ambiguous. V dropped 5 bases and J dropped 6 bases, with 10 bases sitting between them. In germline, CDR1 is SGHNT, CDR2 YYREEE (reference sequence). The CDR3 totals 12 residues.